The 23 T cell receptor beta chains below were found in one sample sequenced in a study of OX40 agonist ivuxolimab in advanced cancers. Produced via immunoSEQ multiplex PCR; TCRdb's table is partial and in-frame only. This table holds more than 80,000 clones, under 95% found once. Here the sequenced sample was CD4+ or CD8+ T cells sorted from blood, taken in a trial of the OX40 agonist ivuxolimab. The receptor set was obtained from an adult with an advanced solid tumor such as melanoma, head and neck, liver or kidney cancer.

The chain joins TRBV30 to TRBJ2-3; no firm D call. Trimming removed 0 bases at V and 3 bases at J, with 1 base between. The CDR3 extends over 11 amino acids. Per germline, CDR1 GTSNPN and CDR2 SVGIG (reference sequence). The CDR3 reads CAWSVTDTQYF. The CDR3 bases are TGTGCCTGGAGTGTAACAGATACGCAGTATTTT.

V usage is TRBV7-9 and J usage is TRBJ1-2; D is unclear. This CDR3 contains 14 residues. The germline gives CDR1 SEHNR, CDR2 FQNEAQ (reference sequence). The V end was cut by 1 base, the J end by 2 bases, with 8 bases between. CDR3 in DNA: TGTGCCAGCAGCTTAGATCTCGGAAACTATGGCTACACCTTC. Its protein product is CASSLDLGNYGYTF.

The J gene is TRBJ1-1, the V gene TRBV6-5; the D is unclear. This CDR3 is 13 amino acids long. Trimming left V 2 bases short and J 7 bases short, with 11 bases between. CDR1 and CDR2 from the germline V gene are MNHEY and SVGAGI. As DNA, the CDR3 is TGTGCCAGCAGTTACGGTTGGCAAAATGAAGCTTTCTTT. It encodes CASSYGWQNEAFF.

The chain has TRBV6-5 and TRBJ1-2, with D uncertain. The V and J ends lost 0 bases and 1 base respectively, with 12 bases between them. Germline V gene lookup returns CDR1 MNHEY and CDR2 SVGAGI. The CDR3 is 16 residues long. The CDR3 here is CASSYSIRFFNYGYTF. CDR3 in DNA: TGTGCCAGCAGTTACTCGATTCGGTTTTTTAACTATGGCTACACCTTC.

The gene calls are TRBV5-8 and TRBJ1-1, with D uncertain. CDR1 SGHTS and CDR2 YDEGEE come from the germline V gene. The V and J ends lost 4 bases and 1 base respectively, with 14 bases between them. The length of the CDR3 is 15 residues. CDR3 nucleotide sequence: TGTGCCAGCAGCCGACACCTGACCGGGAACACTGAAGCTTTCTTT. Encoded protein: CASSRHLTGNTEAFF.

The chain recombines TRBV2 with TRBJ2-3, with D possibly TRBD1 on 5 matching bases. The CDR3 has 12 residues. Germline CDR1 reads SNHLY; CDR2 reads FYNNEI. The V end was cut by 6 bases, the J end by 3 bases, with 7 bases between. CDR3 protein: CASRAGTDTQYF. The CDR3 DNA reads as TGTGCCAGCAGGGCAGGGACAGATACGCAGTATTTT.

This sequence joins TRBV18 and TRBJ2-7; possibly TRBD1 for D (5 bases). Per germline, CDR1 KGHSH and CDR2 LQKENI. V shed 5 bases and J shed 3 bases, with 5 bases lying between them. The CDR3 extends over 11 amino acids. CDR3 protein: CASSDSYEQYF. CDR3 nucleotide sequence: TGTGCCAGCTCAGACAGCTACGAGCAGTACTTC.

This CDR3 is CASSLDYRAYEQYF. CDR3 nucleotides: TGCGCCAGCAGCTTGGATTACAGGGCCTACGAGCAGTACTTC. V usage is TRBV5-1 and J usage is TRBJ2-7; D is perhaps TRBD1 (6 bases). Per germline, CDR1 SGHRS and CDR2 YFSETQ. The V gene lost 0 bases and the J gene lost 2 bases, with 9 bases spanning the gap. This CDR3 has 14 residues.

This clone has just one count. The chain recombines TRBV6-5 with TRBJ2-2; D remains unclear. Germline loops: CDR1 MNHEY, CDR2 SVGAGI. The V end was cut by 4 bases, the J end by 2 bases, with 5 bases between. CDR3 length equals 13 residues. The CDR3 DNA reads TGTGCCAGCAGTTCCGGTAACACCGGGGAGCTGTTTTTT. Residues: CASSSGNTGELFF.

The V call is TRBV6-1, the J call TRBJ2-3, with D uncertain. The CDR3 contains 16 residues. V was cut by 1 base and J by 3 bases, with 14 bases left in between. Germline CDR1 is MNHNS and CDR2 is SASEGT. CDR3 loop: CASSEGRLWVTDTQYF. DNA for the CDR3: TGTGCCAGCAGTGAAGGGCGGCTGTGGGTGACAGATACGCAGTATTTT.

V gene TRBV27 combines with J gene TRBJ2-1; tentative D call: TRBD2 (6 bases). Trimming stripped 3 bases from V and 0 bases from J, with 18 bases between. Germline V gene sequence: CDR1 MNHEY, CDR2 SMNVEV (reference sequence). The CDR3 has 18 residues. The CDR3: CASSLVASGPSSYNEQFF. CDR3 sequence (DNA): TGTGCCAGCAGTTTGGTCGCGAGCGGGCCGAGCTCCTACAATGAGCAGTTCTTC.

The chain couples TRBV11-2 to TRBJ1-1, with D uncertain. Germline V gene lookup returns CDR1 SGHAT and CDR2 FQNNGV. The V gene lost 6 bases and the J gene lost 1 base, with 9 bases spanning the gap. The CDR3 runs 13 residues. CDR3: CASRPPGNTEAFF. In nucleotides, the CDR3 is TGTGCCAGCAGGCCCCCGGGGAACACTGAAGCTTTCTTT.

The DNA of the CDR3 is TGTGCCAGCAGTCCAAGCTCAGCGGGGGGGCCGGGGACCGGGGAGCTGTTTTTT. Translation gives CASSPSSAGGPGTGELFF. The rearrangement links TRBV28 to TRBJ2-2; 10 bases map to TRBD2. The V and J ends lost 5 bases and 5 bases, in that order; junction bases with no gene match: 14. Germline CDR1 reads MDHEN; CDR2 reads SYDVKM. CDR3 size: 18 residues.

The V call is TRBV4-1, the J call TRBJ2-7; D not certain. The CDR3 has 13 amino acids. Germline values: CDR1 MGHRA, CDR2 YSYEKL. Trimming stripped 1 base from V and 5 bases from J, with 9 bases between. In nucleotides, the CDR3 is TGCGCCAGCAGCCAAGTGGGGAACAACGAGCAGTACTTC. It translates to CASSQVGNNEQYF.

The V and J genes are TRBV6-5 and TRBJ2-7; D perhaps matches TRBD2 (5 bases). CDR3 size: 14 residues. CDR1 and CDR2 (germline): MNHEY, SVGAGI. Trimming took 2 bases from V and 5 from J, leaving 13 bases between them. The CDR3 spells CASSYRGWANEQYF. CDR3 in DNA: TGTGCCAGCAGTTACCGGGGATGGGCGAACGAGCAGTACTTC.

In this sample, this clone turned up once. The chain employs TRBV6-5 and TRBJ2-5; D is possibly TRBD1 (6 bases). Near its end, the DNA agrees better with TRBJ2-7, so the J call may be wrong. The CDR3 extends over 13 amino acids. From germline, CDR1 is MNHEY and CDR2 SVGAGI. The CDR3 is CASSETGSYEQYF. The CDR3 DNA sequence: TGTGCCAGCAGCGAGACAGGTTCCTACGAGCAGTACTTC.

The rearrangement links TRBV15 to TRBJ2-3, with D uncertain. V was clipped by 7 bases and J by 1 base, with 15 bases between them. This CDR3 is built from 15 residues. CDR1 and CDR2 from the germline V gene are LNHNV and YYDKDF (reference sequence). CDR3 coding DNA: TGTGCCACCAACCCCTACAAAGGAGGCACAGATACGCAGTATTTT. This encodes CATNPYKGGTDTQYF.

The gene calls are TRBV5-4 and TRBJ1-1; no clear D gene. Germline V gene lookup returns CDR1 SGHNT and CDR2 YYREEE (reference sequence). The CDR3 extends over 13 amino acids. The germline V and J ends were trimmed by 5 bases and 6 bases, with 14 bases remaining between them. The chain's CDR3 is CASRVAMNPEAFF. The CDR3 region has the DNA TGTGCCAGCAGGGTGGCGATGAATCCTGAAGCTTTCTTT.

This chain joins TRBV19 and TRBJ1-1; the D is unclear. V was clipped by 7 bases and J by 1 base, with 16 bases between them. CDR1 and CDR2 (germline): LNHDA, SQIVND (reference sequence). This CDR3 comprises 15 residues. CDR3 loop: CASTDRFESNTEAFF. DNA of the CDR3: TGTGCCAGTACCGATCGGTTCGAGTCGAACACTGAAGCTTTCTTT.

This rearrangement joins TRBV9 to TRBJ1-2, with D possibly matching TRBD1 (6 bases). Trimming took off 3 bases at V and 2 bases at J, with 11 bases between the two ends. Germline-derived CDR1 and CDR2 are SGDLS and YYNGEE. The CDR3 runs 14 residues. The DNA of the CDR3 is TGTGCCAGCAGCGACGGACAGTCAAACTATGGCTACACCTTC. Its translation: CASSDGQSNYGYTF. Full variable domain (rest looked up from reference TRBV9 and TRBJ1-2): DSGVTQTPKHLITATGQRVTLRCSPRSGDLSVYWYQQSLDQGLQFLIQYYNGEERAKGNILERFSAQQFPDLHSELNLSSLELGDSALYFCASSDGQSNYGYTFGSGTRLTVV.

The chain recombines TRBV9 with TRBJ1-2, with D unclear. The V gene's germline CDR1 is SGDLS and CDR2 YYNGEE. CDR3 length: 12 residues. Trimming cost V 2 bases and J 6 bases, with 8 bases left between them. Here the CDR3 DNA reads TGTGCCAGCAGCGTGTCCGGGAATGGCTACACCTTC. Its translation: CASSVSGNGYTF. The whole variable domain, filled in from reference TRBV9 and TRBJ1-2, reads DSGVTQTPKHLITATGQRVTLRCSPRSGDLSVYWYQQSLDQGLQFLIQYYNGEERAKGNILERFSAQQFPDLHSELNLSSLELGDSALYFCASSVSGNGYTFGSGTRLTVV.

The chain employs TRBV5-6 and TRBJ2-3; D not certain. V lost 3 bases and J lost 1, with 3 bases in between. The CDR3 runs to 12 residues. Germline V lookup: CDR1 SGHDT, CDR2 YYEEEE. CDR3 sequence reads: CASSWGTDTQYF. As DNA, the CDR3 is TGTGCCAGCAGCTGGGGCACAGATACGCAGTATTTT.

The CDR3: CASSPGLAGVTSSGANVLTF. In DNA form, the CDR3 reads TGTGCCAGCAGTCCCGGACTAGCGGGGGTAACCAGCTCTGGGGCCAACGTCCTGACTTTC. This rearrangement joins TRBV28 to TRBJ2-6; 13 nucleotides agree with TRBD2. J lost 0 bases, V lost 5 bases, and 10 bases had no gene match. This CDR3 is 20 amino acids long. CDR1 and CDR2 (germline): MDHEN, SYDVKM.